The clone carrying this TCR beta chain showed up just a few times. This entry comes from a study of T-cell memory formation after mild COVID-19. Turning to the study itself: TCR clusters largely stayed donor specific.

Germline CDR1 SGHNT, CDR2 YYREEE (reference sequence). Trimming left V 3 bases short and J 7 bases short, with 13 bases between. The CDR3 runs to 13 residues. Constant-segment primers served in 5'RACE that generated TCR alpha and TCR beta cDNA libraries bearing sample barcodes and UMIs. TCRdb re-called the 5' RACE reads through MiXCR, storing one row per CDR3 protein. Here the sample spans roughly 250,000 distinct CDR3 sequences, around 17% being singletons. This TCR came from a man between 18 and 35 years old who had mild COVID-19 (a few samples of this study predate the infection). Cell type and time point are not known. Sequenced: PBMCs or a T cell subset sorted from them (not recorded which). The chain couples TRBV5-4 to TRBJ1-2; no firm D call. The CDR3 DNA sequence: TGTGCCAGCAGCTGGCCCGGGTGGGGTGGCTACACCTTC. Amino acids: CASSWPGWGGYTF.